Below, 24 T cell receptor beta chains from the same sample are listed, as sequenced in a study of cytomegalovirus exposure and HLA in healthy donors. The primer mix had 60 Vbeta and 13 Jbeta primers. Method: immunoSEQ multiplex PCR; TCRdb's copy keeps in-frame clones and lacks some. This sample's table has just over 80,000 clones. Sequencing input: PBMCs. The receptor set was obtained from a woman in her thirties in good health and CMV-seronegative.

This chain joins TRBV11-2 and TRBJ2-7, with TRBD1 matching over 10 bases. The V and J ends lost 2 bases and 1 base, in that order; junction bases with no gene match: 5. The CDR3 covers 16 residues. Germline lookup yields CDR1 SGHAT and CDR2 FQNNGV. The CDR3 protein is CASSLIGTGDSYEQYF. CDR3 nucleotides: TGTGCCAGCAGCTTAATAGGGACAGGGGATTCCTACGAGCAGTACTTC.

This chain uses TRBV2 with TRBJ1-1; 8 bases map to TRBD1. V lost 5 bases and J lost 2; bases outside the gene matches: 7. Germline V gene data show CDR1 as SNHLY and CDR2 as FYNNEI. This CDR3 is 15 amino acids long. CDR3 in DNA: TGTGCCAGCAGTACTTGGACAGGGTATAACACTGAAGCTTTCTTT. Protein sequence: CASSTWTGYNTEAFF.

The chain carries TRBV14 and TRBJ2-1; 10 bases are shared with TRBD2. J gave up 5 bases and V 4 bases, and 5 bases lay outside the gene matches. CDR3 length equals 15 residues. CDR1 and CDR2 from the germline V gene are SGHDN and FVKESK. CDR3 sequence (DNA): TGTGCCAGCAGCCCAGCGGGGGGGCCACACAATGAGCAGTTCTTC. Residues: CASSPAGGPHNEQFF.

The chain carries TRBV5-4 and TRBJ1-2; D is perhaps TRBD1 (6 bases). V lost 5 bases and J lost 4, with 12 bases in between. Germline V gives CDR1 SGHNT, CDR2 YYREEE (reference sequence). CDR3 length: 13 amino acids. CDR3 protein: CASSLTGRYGYTF. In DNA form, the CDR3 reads TGTGCCAGCAGTTTAACAGGGCGCTATGGCTACACCTTC.

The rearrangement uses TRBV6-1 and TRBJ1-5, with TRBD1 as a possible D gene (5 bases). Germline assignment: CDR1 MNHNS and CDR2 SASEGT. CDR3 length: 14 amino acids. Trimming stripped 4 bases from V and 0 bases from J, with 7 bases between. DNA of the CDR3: TGTGCCAGCAGTGGACAGCTTAGCAATCAGCCCCAGCATTTT. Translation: CASSGQLSNQPQHF.

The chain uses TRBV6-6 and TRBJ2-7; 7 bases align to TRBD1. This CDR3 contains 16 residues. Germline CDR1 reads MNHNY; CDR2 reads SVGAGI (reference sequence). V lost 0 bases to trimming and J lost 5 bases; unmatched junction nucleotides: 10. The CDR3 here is CASSYSLGRGSDEQYF. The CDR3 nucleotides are TGTGCCAGCAGTTACTCGTTGGGCAGGGGGTCGGACGAGCAGTACTTC.

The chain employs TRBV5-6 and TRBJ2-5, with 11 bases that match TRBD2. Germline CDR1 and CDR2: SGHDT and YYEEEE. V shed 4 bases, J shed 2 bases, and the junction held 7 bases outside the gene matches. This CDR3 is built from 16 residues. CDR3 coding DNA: TGTGCCAGCAGCCCCCTAGCGGGAGGCATGCAAGAGACCCAGTACTTC. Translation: CASSPLAGGMQETQYF.

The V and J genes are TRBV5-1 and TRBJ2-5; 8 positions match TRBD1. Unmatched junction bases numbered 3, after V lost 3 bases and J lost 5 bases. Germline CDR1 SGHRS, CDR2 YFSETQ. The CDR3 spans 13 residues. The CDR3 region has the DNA TGCGCCAGCAGCTCGGGACAGGCGGAGACCCAGTACTTC. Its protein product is CASSSGQAETQYF.

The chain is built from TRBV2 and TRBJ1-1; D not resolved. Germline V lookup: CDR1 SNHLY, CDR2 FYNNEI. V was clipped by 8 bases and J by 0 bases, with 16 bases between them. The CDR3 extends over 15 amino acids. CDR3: CASALSAGLNTEAFF. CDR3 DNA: TGTGCCAGCGCCCTCTCGGCAGGTTTGAACACTGAAGCTTTCTTT.

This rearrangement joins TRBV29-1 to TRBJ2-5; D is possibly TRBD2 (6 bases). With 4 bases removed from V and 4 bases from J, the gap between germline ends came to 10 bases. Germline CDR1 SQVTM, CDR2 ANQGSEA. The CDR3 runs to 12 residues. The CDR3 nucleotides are TGCAGCGTTGGGGGACTCTCAGAGACCCAGTACTTC. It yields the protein CSVGGLSETQYF.

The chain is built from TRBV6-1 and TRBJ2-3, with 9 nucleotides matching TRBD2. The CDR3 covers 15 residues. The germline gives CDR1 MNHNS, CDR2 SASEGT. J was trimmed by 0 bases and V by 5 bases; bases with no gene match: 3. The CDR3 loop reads CASSPTSGSTDTQYF. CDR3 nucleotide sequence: TGTGCCAGCAGTCCGACTAGCGGCAGCACAGATACGCAGTATTTT.

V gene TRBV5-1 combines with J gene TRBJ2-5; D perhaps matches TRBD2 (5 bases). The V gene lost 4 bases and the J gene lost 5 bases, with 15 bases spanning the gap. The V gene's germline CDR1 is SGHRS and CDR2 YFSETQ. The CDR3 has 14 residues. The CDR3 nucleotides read TGCGCCAGCAGCCTGACGGCGGGTCGGGAGACCCAGTACTTC. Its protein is CASSLTAGRETQYF.

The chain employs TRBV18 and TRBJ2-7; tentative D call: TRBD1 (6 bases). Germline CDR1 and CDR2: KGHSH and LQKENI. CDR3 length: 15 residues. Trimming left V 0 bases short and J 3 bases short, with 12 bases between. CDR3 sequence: CASSPPGRGSYEQYF. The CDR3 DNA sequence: TGTGCCAGCTCACCACCGGGCAGGGGAAGCTACGAGCAGTACTTC.

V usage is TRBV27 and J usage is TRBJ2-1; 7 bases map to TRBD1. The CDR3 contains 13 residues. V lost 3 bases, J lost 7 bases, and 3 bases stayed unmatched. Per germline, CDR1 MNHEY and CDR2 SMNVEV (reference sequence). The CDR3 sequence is CASSLDRRNEQFF. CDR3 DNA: TGTGCCAGCAGTTTGGACAGGAGGAATGAGCAGTTCTTC.

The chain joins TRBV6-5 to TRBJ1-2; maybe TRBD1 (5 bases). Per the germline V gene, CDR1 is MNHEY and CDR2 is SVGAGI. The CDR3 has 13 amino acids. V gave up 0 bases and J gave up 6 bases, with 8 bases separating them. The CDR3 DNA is TGTGCCAGCAGTTACTCCGGGACTGATGGCTACACCTTC. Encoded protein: CASSYSGTDGYTF.

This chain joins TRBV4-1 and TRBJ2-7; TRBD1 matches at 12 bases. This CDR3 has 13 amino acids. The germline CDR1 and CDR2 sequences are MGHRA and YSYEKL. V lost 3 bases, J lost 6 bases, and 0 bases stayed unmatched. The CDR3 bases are TGCGCCAGCAGCCAGGGACAGGGGGCCGAGCAGTACTTC. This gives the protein CASSQGQGAEQYF.

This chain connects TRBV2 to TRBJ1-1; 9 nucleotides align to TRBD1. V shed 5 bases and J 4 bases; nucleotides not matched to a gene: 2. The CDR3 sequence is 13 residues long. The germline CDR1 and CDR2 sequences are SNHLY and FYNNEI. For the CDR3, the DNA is TGTGCCAGCAGTTTGGGACAGGGCACTGAAGCTTTCTTT. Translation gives CASSLGQGTEAFF.

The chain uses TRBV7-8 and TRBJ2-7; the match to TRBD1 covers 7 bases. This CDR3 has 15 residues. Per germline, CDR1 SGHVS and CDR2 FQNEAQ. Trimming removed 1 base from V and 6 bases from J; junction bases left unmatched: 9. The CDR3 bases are TGTGCCAGCAGCTTAGAGCCAGGGGGAACGGCCGAGCAGTACTTC. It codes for CASSLEPGGTAEQYF.

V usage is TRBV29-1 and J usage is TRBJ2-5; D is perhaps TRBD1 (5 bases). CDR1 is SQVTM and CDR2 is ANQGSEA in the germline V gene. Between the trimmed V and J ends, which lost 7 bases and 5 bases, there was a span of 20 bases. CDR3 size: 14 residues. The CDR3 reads CSATIQAAGETQYF. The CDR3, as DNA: TGCAGCGCGACGATACAGGCTGCCGGGGAGACCCAGTACTTC.

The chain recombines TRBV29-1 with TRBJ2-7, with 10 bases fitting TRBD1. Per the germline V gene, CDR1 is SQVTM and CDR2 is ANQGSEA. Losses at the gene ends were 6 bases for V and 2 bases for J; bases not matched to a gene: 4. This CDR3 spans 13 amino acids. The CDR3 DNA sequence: TGCAGCGTCGCCGGGACAGGGGCCTACGAGCAGTACTTC. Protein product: CSVAGTGAYEQYF.

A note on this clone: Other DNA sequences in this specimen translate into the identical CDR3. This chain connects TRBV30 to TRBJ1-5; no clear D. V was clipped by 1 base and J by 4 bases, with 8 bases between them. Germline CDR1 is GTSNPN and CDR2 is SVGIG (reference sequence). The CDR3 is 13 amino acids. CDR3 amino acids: CAWSEAGNQPQHF. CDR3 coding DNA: TGTGCCTGGAGTGAGGCCGGGAATCAGCCCCAGCATTTT.

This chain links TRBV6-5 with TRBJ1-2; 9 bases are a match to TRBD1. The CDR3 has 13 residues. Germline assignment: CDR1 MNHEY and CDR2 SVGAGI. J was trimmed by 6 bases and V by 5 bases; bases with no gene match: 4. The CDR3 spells CASSPRQGDGYTF. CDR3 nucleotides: TGTGCCAGCAGTCCCCGACAGGGGGATGGCTACACCTTC.

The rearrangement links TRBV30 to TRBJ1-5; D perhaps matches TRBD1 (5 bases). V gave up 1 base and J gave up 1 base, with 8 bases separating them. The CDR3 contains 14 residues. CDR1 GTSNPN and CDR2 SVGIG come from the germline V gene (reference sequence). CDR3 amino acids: CAWSEGLSNQPQHF. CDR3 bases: TGTGCCTGGAGTGAGGGGCTAAGCAATCAGCCCCAGCATTTT.

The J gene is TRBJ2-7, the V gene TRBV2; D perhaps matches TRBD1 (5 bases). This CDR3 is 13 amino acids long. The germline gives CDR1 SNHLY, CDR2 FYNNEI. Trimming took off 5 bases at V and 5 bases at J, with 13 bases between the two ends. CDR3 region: CASSIQRGDEQYF. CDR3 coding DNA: TGTGCCAGCAGTATCCAAAGGGGCGACGAGCAGTACTTC.